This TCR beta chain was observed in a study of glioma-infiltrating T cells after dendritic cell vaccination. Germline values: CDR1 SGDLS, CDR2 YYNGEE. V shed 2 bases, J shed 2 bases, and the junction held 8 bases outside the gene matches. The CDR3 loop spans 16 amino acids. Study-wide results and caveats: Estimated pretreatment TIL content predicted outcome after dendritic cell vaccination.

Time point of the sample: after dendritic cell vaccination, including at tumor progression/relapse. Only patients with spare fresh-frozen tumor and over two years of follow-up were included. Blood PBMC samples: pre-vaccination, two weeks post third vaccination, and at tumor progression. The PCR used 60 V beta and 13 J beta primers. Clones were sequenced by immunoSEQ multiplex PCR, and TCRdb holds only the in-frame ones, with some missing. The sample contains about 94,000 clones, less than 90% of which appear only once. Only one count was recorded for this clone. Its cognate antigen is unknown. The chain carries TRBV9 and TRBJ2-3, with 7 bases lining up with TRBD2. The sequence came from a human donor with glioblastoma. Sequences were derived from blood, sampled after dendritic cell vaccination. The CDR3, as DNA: TGTGCCAGCAGCGTTGTGGGCAGGGACTACACAGATACGCAGTATTTT. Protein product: CASSVVGRDYTDTQYF.